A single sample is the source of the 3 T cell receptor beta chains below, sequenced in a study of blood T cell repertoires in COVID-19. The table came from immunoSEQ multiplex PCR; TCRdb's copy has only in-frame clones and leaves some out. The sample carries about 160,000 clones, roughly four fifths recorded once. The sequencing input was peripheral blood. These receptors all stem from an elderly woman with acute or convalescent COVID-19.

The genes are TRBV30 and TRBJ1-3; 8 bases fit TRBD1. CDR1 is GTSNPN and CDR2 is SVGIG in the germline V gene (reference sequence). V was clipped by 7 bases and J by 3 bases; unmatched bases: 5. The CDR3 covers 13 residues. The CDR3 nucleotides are TGTGCCTATGACAGGGGAGATGGAAACACCATATATTTT. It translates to CAYDRGDGNTIYF.

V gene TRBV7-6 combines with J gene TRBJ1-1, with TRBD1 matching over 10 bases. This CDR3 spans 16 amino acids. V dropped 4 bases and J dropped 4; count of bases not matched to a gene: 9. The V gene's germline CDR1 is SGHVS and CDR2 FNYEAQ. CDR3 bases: TGTGCCAGCAGCTCCCGACAGGGGGCGCGTGGCACTGAAGCTTTCTTT. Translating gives CASSSRQGARGTEAFF.

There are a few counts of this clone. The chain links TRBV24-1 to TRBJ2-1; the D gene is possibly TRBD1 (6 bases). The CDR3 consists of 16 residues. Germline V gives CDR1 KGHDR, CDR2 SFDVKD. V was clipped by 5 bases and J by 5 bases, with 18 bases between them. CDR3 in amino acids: CATSAAGDIQNNEQFF. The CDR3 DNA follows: TGTGCCACCAGTGCGGCCGGGGACATACAAAACAATGAGCAGTTCTTC.